A single sample gave rise to the 8 T cell receptor beta chains below, sequenced in a study of shared clonotypes between healthy human individuals. The assay was immunoSEQ multiplex PCR, and TCRdb's table has in-frame clones only and misses some. This sample has 900,000 to 1,200,000 clones; approximately 80% occur once, and the top ten carry roughly 0.55%. Sequencing used memory CD4+ T cells from PBMCs. Subset indicated: CD45RA-negative fraction. The receptors were sampled from a man aged 18 to 29 in good health. Some clones in this sample may be carry-over from other donors' samples.

The chain recombines TRBV18 with TRBJ2-7; the D call may be TRBD1 or TRBD2 (5 bases each). From germline, CDR1 is KGHSH and CDR2 LQKENI. V shed 3 bases and J shed 0 bases, with 9 bases lying between them. The CDR3 runs 14 residues. DNA of the CDR3: TGTGCCAGCTCACCCGTGGGGACCTCCTACGAGCAGTACTTC. This codes for CASSPVGTSYEQYF.

V is TRBV28 and J is TRBJ2-3; 9 positions agree with TRBD2. With 3 bases clipped from V and 4 bases from J, the junction kept 8 bases outside the gene matches. The CDR3 loop spans 16 amino acids. Germline CDR1 MDHEN, CDR2 SYDVKM. CDR3 DNA sequence: TGTGCCAGCAGTTTCGGGCTAGCGGGACTGGCAGATACGCAGTATTTT. It specifies CASSFGLAGLADTQYF.

The chain employs TRBV7-2 and TRBJ2-1; D not resolved. Between the trimmed V and J ends, which lost 5 bases and 5 bases, there was a span of 10 bases. Germline loops: CDR1 SGHTA, CDR2 FQGNSA. This CDR3 is 13 amino acids long. The chain's CDR3 is CASSPYRDNEQFF. CDR3 DNA: TGTGCCAGCAGCCCGTACCGGGACAATGAGCAGTTCTTC.

A note on this clone: The junction and the germline gene differ at one end; a read error may be behind it. V is TRBV9 and J is TRBJ2-7, with 7 bases lining up with TRBD2. Germline lookup yields CDR1 SGDLS and CDR2 YYNGEE. The CDR3 sequence is 15 residues long. Here the CDR3 reads CASSVEGGSPYEQCF. The CDR3 nucleotides are TGTGCCAGCAGCGTAGAGGGAGGGAGCCCCTACGAGCAGTGCTTC.

V usage is TRBV6-1 and J usage is TRBJ1-4; D possibly corresponds to TRBD1 (5 bases). Trimming shortened V by 2 bases and J by 4 bases, and 11 bases separated the two germline ends. The CDR3 covers 15 residues. CDR1 MNHNS and CDR2 SASEGT come from the germline V gene. In nucleotides, the CDR3 is TGTGCCAGCAGTGAAATTCGGGGGTATAATGAAAAACTGTTTTTT. Its protein is CASSEIRGYNEKLFF.

The gene calls are TRBV29-1 and TRBJ2-5; D is possibly TRBD2 (5 bases). V was clipped by 1 base and J by 0 bases, with 6 bases between them. CDR1 and CDR2 from the germline V gene are SQVTM and ANQGSEA. The CDR3 has 13 residues. CDR3: CSVEGSDQETQYF. The CDR3 nucleotides are TGCAGCGTTGAAGGTAGCGACCAAGAGACCCAGTACTTC.

V gene TRBV6-5 combines with J gene TRBJ2-7; D uncertain. Germline V gene lookup returns CDR1 MNHEY and CDR2 SVGAGI. V was cut by 4 bases and J by 2 bases, with 18 bases left in between. This CDR3 is 16 amino acids long. CDR3 DNA: TGTGCCAGCAGTTCTACCCCCTTGGCGGTCACCTACGAGCAGTACTTC. Translated: CASSSTPLAVTYEQYF.

The rearrangement uses TRBV27 and TRBJ2-1; a possible D gene is TRBD2 (5 bases). CDR3 length equals 16 residues. Germline assignment: CDR1 MNHEY and CDR2 SMNVEV (reference sequence). The V end lost 0 bases, the J end lost 6 bases, and 15 bases lay between the germline ends. The CDR3 nucleotides read TGTGCCAGCAGTTTATCGGGAGTCTTCCGCGTCAATGAGCAGTTCTTC. It translates to CASSLSGVFRVNEQFF.